A selection of T cell receptor beta chains follows, all from one sample in a study of T cells in narcolepsy. Profiling relied on immunoSEQ multiplex PCR, and the TCRdb table lists in-frame clones only, not all of them. Here the sample spans about 35,000 clones, more than 75% being singletons. Sequences were obtained from memory (CD45RA-) CD4+ T cells from blood. The receptors shown here come from a human donor in good health. CDR3s include the opening cysteine and the closing phenylalanine or tryptophan. D genes are given only for firm matches. The size field is filled for only some rows; it gives once, few, many or a size class.

>NA|TRBJ1-5|TRBV28|NA
CSSTPIRGGREEPQHF
TGTTCCAGCACCCCAATTCGGGGGGGCCGCGAAGAGCCCCAGCATTTT
>NA|TRBJ2-4|TRBV18|NA
CASSPGDRRGTKNIQYF
TGTGCCAGCTCACCAGGTGACCGTCGGGGGACCAAAAACATTCAGTACTTC
>NA|TRBJ2-7|TRBV7-9|TRBD2
CASSPPGGSYEQYF
TGTGCCAGCAGCCCACCGGGGGGCTCCTACGAGCAGTACTTC
>NA|TRBJ2-2|TRBV30|TRBD2
CAWRRTSGTGELFF
TGTGCCTGGAGACGGACTAGCGGGACCGGGGAGCTGTTTTTT
>NA|TRBJ1-1|TRBV30|NA
CACARDSNTEAFF
TGTGCCTGCGCGCGTGATTCTAACACTGAAGCTTTCTTT
>NA|TRBJ2-5|TRBV7-9|TRBD2
CASSWNSGRGETQYF
TGTGCCAGCAGCTGGAATAGCGGGAGGGGAGAGACCCAGTACTTC
>NA|TRBJ2-5|TRBV18|NA
CASSPGQETQYF
TGTGCCAGCTCACCGGGACAAGAGACCCAGTACTTC
>NA|TRBJ2-3|TRBV4-2|TRBD2
CASSPGASGSDTQYF
TGTGCCAGCAGCCCCGGGGCTAGCGGGTCCGATACGCAGTATTTT
>medium-sized|TRBJ2-7|TRBV6-5|TRBD1
CASGTGQNYEQYF
TGTGCCAGTGGGACGGGACAGAACTACGAGCAGTACTTC
>NA|TRBJ2-3|TRBV25-1|NA
CASKGEGPVTQYF
TGTGCCAGCAAGGGGGAAGGGCCAGTTACGCAGTATTTT
>NA|TRBJ1-4|TRBV19|NA
CASSIIGSATNEKLFF
TGTGCCAGTAGTATCATCGGCAGTGCAACTAATGAAAAACTGTTTTTT
>NA|TRBJ2-3|TRBV19|NA
CASSIRDTQYF
TGTGCCAGTAGTATCCGAGATACGCAGTATTTT
>NA|TRBJ1-6|TRBV7-9|TRBD1
CASSLDRDRAPLHF
TGTGCCAGCAGCTTGGACAGGGATCGTGCACCCCTCCACTTT
>few|TRBJ1-4|TRBV5-1|NA
CASSLGQNNEKLFF
TGCGCCAGCAGCTTGGGGCAGAATAATGAAAAACTGTTTTTT
>NA|TRBJ2-1|TRBV7-9|TRBD2
CASSFSGRAVDEQFF
TGTGCCAGCAGCTTTAGTGGGAGGGCCGTAGATGAGCAGTTCTTC
>NA|TRBJ1-3|TRBV29-1|NA
CSVQYLQDRNTIYF
TGCAGCGTCCAATATCTCCAGGATCGAAACACCATATATTTT
>few|TRBJ2-7|TRBV2|TRBD1
CASSPPTGTGGVYEQYF
TGTGCCAGCAGCCCTCCAACCGGGACAGGAGGAGTCTACGAGCAGTACTTC
>NA|TRBJ2-3|TRBV7-2|TRBD2
CASSFMGLAGSDTQYF
TGTGCCAGCAGCTTCATGGGACTAGCGGGATCAGATACGCAGTATTTT
>NA|TRBJ1-1|TRBV5-6|NA
CASSTPGGNTEAFF
TGTGCCAGCAGCACCCCGGGGGGGAACACTGAAGCTTTCTTT
>NA|TRBJ2-2|TRBV19|NA
CASSMGVLGTGELFF
TGTGCCAGTAGTATGGGGGTCCTAGGCACCGGGGAGCTGTTTTTT
>NA|TRBJ2-5|TRBV19|NA
CASSIATEAGTQYF
TGTGCCAGTAGTATAGCGACCGAAGCAGGGACCCAGTACTTC
>NA|TRBJ1-1|TRBV27|NA
CASSNSLGVSNANTEAFF
TGTGCCAGCAGTAACTCATTAGGGGTCTCCAACGCGAACACTGAAGCTTTCTTT
>NA|TRBJ1-6|TRBV27|TRBD1
CASSWTGPNSPLHF
TGTGCCAGCAGCTGGACAGGTCCAAATTCACCCCTCCACTTT
>NA|TRBJ2-3|TRBV19|NA
CASSKEITQYF
TGTGCCAGTAGTAAGGAGATCACGCAGTATTTT
>NA|TRBJ2-1|TRBV30|TRBD1
CAWSTPGQYNEQFF
TGTGCCTGGAGTACACCGGGACAGTACAATGAGCAGTTCTTC
>NA|TRBJ2-1|TRBV5-1|TRBD2
CASSLELAGVIGHNEQFF
TGCGCCAGCAGCTTGGAACTAGCGGGGGTTATAGGGCACAATGAGCAGTTCTTC
>NA|TRBJ1-1|TRBV4-1|NA
CASSRGRDLIGEAFF
TGCGCCAGCAGCCGCGGCCGGGACCTTATAGGGGAAGCTTTCTTT
>NA|TRBJ2-1|TRBV7-2|TRBD2
CASSLSLAGGREQFF
TGTGCCAGCAGCTTATCCCTAGCGGGGGGGCGTGAGCAGTTCTTC
>few|TRBJ1-1|TRBV14|NA
CASSRRAGNTEAFF
TGTGCCAGCAGCCGGAGGGCGGGGAACACTGAAGCTTTCTTT
>NA|TRBJ2-1|TRBV18|TRBD2
CASSPRTSGGSDEQFF
TGTGCCAGCTCTCCAAGGACTAGCGGGGGGTCCGATGAGCAGTTCTTC
>NA|TRBJ2-2|TRBV7-2|NA
CASSLVGRTGELFF
TGTGCCAGCAGCTTAGTTGGGCGCACCGGGGAGCTGTTTTTT
>once|TRBJ1-3|TRBV18|NA
CASSDDRTSGNTIYF
TGTGCCAGCTCGGATGACAGGACCTCTGGAAACACCATATATTTT
>medium-sized|TRBJ1-2|TRBV2|NA
CAGSGQVVDYGYTF
TGTGCCGGCTCGGGGCAGGTAGTTGACTATGGCTACACCTTC
>NA|TRBJ1-1|TRBV30|NA
CAWTPGRSLVNTEAFF
TGTGCCTGGACCCCGGGCAGGAGCCTAGTGAACACTGAAGCTTTCTTT
>once|TRBJ1-1|TRBV7-2|NA
CASSIQPSNTEAFF
TGTGCCAGCAGCATACAGCCCTCGAACACTGAAGCTTTCTTT
>NA|TRBJ1-2|TRBV19|NA
CASTLQTGSLRYGYTF
TGTGCCAGTACCCTTCAGACAGGCTCCCTGAGATATGGCTACACCTTC
>NA|TRBJ2-1|TRBV30|NA
CAWSESERKQFF
TGTGCCTGGAGTGAGAGCGAGAGAAAGCAGTTCTTC
>few|TRBJ2-3|TRBV6-4|NA
CASSPEAQDTQYF
TGTGCCAGCTCCCCCGAGGCACAAGATACGCAGTATTTT
>NA|TRBJ1-5|TRBV9|TRBD1
CASSMTGDGPNQPQHF
TGTGCCAGCAGCATGACAGGGGATGGGCCCAATCAGCCCCAGCATTTT
>NA|TRBJ1-3|TRBV5-4|NA
CASRPDGSGNTIYF
TGTGCCAGCAGGCCGGACGGGTCGGGGAACACCATATATTTT
>NA|TRBJ2-3|TRBV7-2|NA
CASSYLRYDTQYF
TGTGCCAGCAGTTATTTACGGTATGATACGCAGTATTTT
>NA|TRBJ2-1|TRBV5-8|NA
CASSFLAVSSYNEQFF
TGTGCCAGCAGCTTCTTAGCGGTGAGCTCCTACAATGAGCAGTTCTTC
>NA|TRBJ2-7|TRBV11-2|TRBD2
CASSLALTSGSEGEQYF
TGTGCCAGCAGCTTAGCCCTCACTAGCGGGAGCGAAGGCGAGCAGTACTTC
>NA|TRBJ1-2|TRBV5-6|NA
CASSQRDRTLIYGYTF
TGTGCCAGCAGCCAACGTGACAGGACCCTCATCTATGGCTACACCTTC
>NA|TRBJ1-3|TRBV7-2|NA
CASSPQTAISGNTIYF
TGTGCCAGCAGCCCACAAACAGCGATCTCTGGAAACACCATATATTTT
>NA|TRBJ1-1|TRBV30|NA
CAWKDRSKSEAFF
TGTGCCTGGAAGGACCGGAGTAAATCTGAAGCTTTCTTT